The entry below gives a single T cell receptor beta chain sequence along with its context. The sample originates from a study of CD8+ T cells in alopecia areata. The sequencing template was cDNA reverse transcribed from extracted RNA. Only in-frame clones appear in the TCRdb table, and some are missing; sequencing was by immunoSEQ multiplex PCR. The table lists fewer than 150,000 clones, less than 45% of them singletons. Germline V gene lookup returns CDR1 GTSNPN and CDR2 SVGIG (reference sequence). The CDR3 totals 15 residues. V was cut by 3 bases and J by 4 bases, with 16 bases left in between. V and J are TRBV30 and TRBJ2-1; no firm D call. The sample consisted of CD4+ T cells sorted from blood. This sequence originates from a human donor with alopecia areata. The CDR3 loop is CAWRSLGQTYNEQFF. The CDR3 bases are TGTGCCTGGAGGTCCCTAGGGCAGACGTACAATGAGCAGTTCTTC. Drawing the rest from reference TRBV30 and TRBJ2-1, the complete variable domain is SQTIHQWPATLVQPVGSPLSLECTVEGTSNPNLYWYRQAAGRGLQLLFYSVGIGQISSEVPQNLSASRPQDRQFILSSKKLLLSDSGFYLCAWRSLGQTYNEQFFGPGTRLTVL.